Sequencing of this T cell receptor (beta chain) was carried out in a study of blood T cell repertoires in COVID-19. Study details: There were acute and convalescent COVID-19 samples, and they came from the United States, Italy and Spain. Nucleic acid was either cDNA or gDNA, and it came from T cells, B-cell-depleted T cells, or PBMCs.

Losses at the gene ends were 4 bases for V and 6 bases for J; bases not matched to a gene: 7. CDR3 length equals 14 residues. CDR1 and CDR2 from the germline V gene are KGHDR and SFDVKD. This table comes from immunoSEQ multiplex PCR, and its TCRdb copy is limited to in-frame clones, with some not included. In the table there are fewer than 450,000 clones, approximately 90% of which are singletons. Seattle participants joined during active infection and were tracked over time. This receptor was identified in a woman aged 50 to 60 with COVID-19, enrolled during active disease. Sequencing was done on a sample of peripheral blood. The chain combines TRBV24-1 with TRBJ2-7, with 8 bases fitting TRBD2. DNA for the CDR3: TGTGCCACCAGTGAGTCGGGGGGGACGGGCGAGCAGTACTTC. The encoded protein is CATSESGGTGEQYF.